A single sample gave rise to the 15 T cell receptor beta chains below, sequenced in a study of T cell responses to AZD1222 COVID-19 vaccine. Sequencing was performed with immunoSEQ multiplex PCR; in TCRdb, only in-frame clones are kept and a portion is missing. The data show approximately 150,000 clones, roughly 89% seen once. The specimen comprised peripheral blood, sampled on day 0 of AZD1222 vaccination. These receptors were taken from an adult in good health.

CDR3 sequence: CASSQSSYEQYF. The CDR3 coding sequence is TGTGCCAGTAGTCAGAGCTCCTACGAGCAGTACTTC. This chain joins TRBV11-1 and TRBJ2-7; D is uncertain. Trimming removed 9 bases from V and 0 bases from J, with 9 bases in between. From germline, CDR1 is SGHAT and CDR2 FQDESV (reference sequence). This CDR3 comprises 12 residues.

On this clone: The same CDR3 arises from other DNA sequences in this sample as well. The CDR3 DNA is TGCGCCAGCAGCTTGGGGACAGGGAGCAATCAGCCCCAGCATTTT. Amino acid sequence: CASSLGTGSNQPQHF. J is TRBJ1-5 and V is TRBV5-1, with 8 bases matching TRBD1. Looked up from germline, CDR1 is SGHRS and CDR2 is YFSETQ. The length of the CDR3 is 15 residues. The V and J ends lost 0 bases and 1 base, in that order; junction bases with no gene match: 0.

The V gene is TRBV19, the J gene TRBJ1-2; D remains unclear. The ends were cut back, 5 bases at V and 0 bases at J, with 13 bases in the middle. The CDR3 has 15 residues. Germline V gives CDR1 LNHDA, CDR2 SQIVND (reference sequence). CDR3 nucleotides: TGTGCCAGTAGTCTCGACCACGGGACTAACTATGGCTACACCTTC. The encoded protein is CASSLDHGTNYGYTF.

The chain employs TRBV5-1 and TRBJ1-1; D call uncertain. The germline gives CDR1 SGHRS, CDR2 YFSETQ. V lost 4 bases and J 0 bases, leaving 10 bases between the germline ends. The CDR3 has 14 amino acids. The CDR3 here is CASSLELVNTEAFF. The CDR3 coding sequence is TGCGCCAGCAGCCTAGAGCTAGTGAACACTGAAGCTTTCTTT.

The rearrangement links TRBV4-3 to TRBJ1-1; D call uncertain. The germline CDR1 and CDR2 sequences are LGHNA and YSLEER. This CDR3 region has 14 residues. V was trimmed by 3 bases and J by 3 bases, leaving 11 bases between them. The CDR3 region has the DNA TGCGCCAGCAGCCAGTGGACCGAGGACACTGAAGCTTTCTTT. It encodes CASSQWTEDTEAFF.

The rearrangement links TRBV27 to TRBJ2-7; no firm D call. The CDR3 extends over 15 amino acids. Looked up from germline, CDR1 is MNHEY and CDR2 is SMNVEV (reference sequence). V lost 5 bases and J lost 1, with 15 bases in between. The CDR3 loop is CASSPSPGPSYEQYF. The DNA for the CDR3 is TGTGCCAGCAGTCCTTCCCCCGGCCCTTCCTACGAGCAGTACTTC.

V is TRBV2 and J is TRBJ2-1; possibly TRBD1 for D (7 bases). The CDR3 has 16 residues. Germline CDR1 SNHLY, CDR2 FYNNEI. Trimming took off 7 bases at V and 9 bases at J, with 25 bases between the two ends. CDR3 residues: CASTVLPAGGMSEQFF. The DNA for the CDR3 is TGTGCCAGCACTGTTCTCCCCGCAGGGGGGATGAGTGAGCAGTTCTTC.

The chain is built from TRBV15 and TRBJ2-4; perhaps TRBD2 as D (5 bases). The CDR3 is made up of 14 amino acids. Germline V lookup: CDR1 LNHNV, CDR2 YYDKDF (reference sequence). Trimming left V 3 bases short and J 5 bases short, with 11 bases between. In DNA, the CDR3 is TGTGCCACCAGCAGGGAGCTAGCAGAAAACATTCAGTACTTC. This translates into CATSRELAENIQYF.

The chain joins TRBV3-1 (or the pseudogene TRBV3-2) to TRBJ2-5; 8 bases map to TRBD1. The ends lost 4 bases at V and 5 bases at J; junction bases unmatched: 9. This CDR3 is 15 amino acids long. Germline V CDR1 and CDR2: LGHDT, YNNKEL (reference sequence). Here the CDR3 DNA reads TGTGCCAGCAGCCGTTCCGGACAGGGATATGAGACCCAGTACTTC. It encodes CASSRSGQGYETQYF.

This clone has just one count. This rearrangement joins TRBV6-2 or TRBV6-3 to TRBJ1-1, with D possibly TRBD1 on 6 matching bases. Trimming shortened V by 5 bases and J by 6 bases, and 19 bases separated the two germline ends. Germline V gene data show CDR1 as MNHEY and CDR2 as SVGEGT. The length of the CDR3 is 15 residues. CDR3 residues: CASSGGGVPVAEAFF. The CDR3 DNA reads as TGTGCCAGCAGTGGAGGGGGGGTTCCGGTGGCTGAAGCTTTCTTT.

This chain's CDR3 is CASSLYVQETQYF. Written as DNA, the CDR3 is TGCGCCAGCAGCTTGTACGTCCAAGAGACCCAGTACTTC. This sequence joins TRBV5-1 and TRBJ2-5; no clear D. The CDR3 totals 13 residues. Between the trimmed V and J ends, which lost 1 base and 1 base, there was a span of 5 bases. Germline lookup yields CDR1 SGHRS and CDR2 YFSETQ.

The V gene is TRBV7-9, the J gene TRBJ1-4; D ambiguous. This CDR3 is built from 18 residues. Trimming shortened V by 4 bases and J by 5 bases, and 23 bases separated the two germline ends. From germline, CDR1 is SEHNR and CDR2 FQNEAQ (reference sequence). CDR3 nucleotides: TGTGCCAGCAGCTCGGTGGTTGGGATCTCCCCGGGGAATGAAAAACTGTTTTTT. This gives the protein CASSSVVGISPGNEKLFF.

This clone appeared once. V is TRBV30 and J is TRBJ1-2; TRBD1 agrees at 9 bases. The V segment lost 1 base and the J segment 7 bases; nucleotides outside the gene matches: 7. Germline V CDR1 and CDR2: GTSNPN, SVGIG (reference sequence). The length of the CDR3 is 14 residues. The CDR3 nucleotides read TGTGCCTGGAGTGCCGGGACAGGGAGACTTGGCTACACCTTC. Translation gives CAWSAGTGRLGYTF.

The rearrangement uses TRBV24-1 and TRBJ1-5; no reliable D call. There are 14 residues in the CDR3. V dropped 3 bases and J dropped 2 bases, with 7 bases sitting between them. Germline V gene lookup returns CDR1 KGHDR and CDR2 SFDVKD. This CDR3 is CATSDARGNQPQHF. The DNA of the CDR3 is TGTGCCACCAGTGATGCTAGGGGCAATCAGCCCCAGCATTTT.

The chain has TRBV28 and TRBJ1-5; no definite D call. The CDR3 is made up of 14 amino acids. The germline V and J ends were trimmed by 8 bases and 9 bases, with 20 bases remaining between them. Per germline, CDR1 MDHEN and CDR2 SYDVKM. CDR3 region: CASSSPEPGRPQHF. DNA for the CDR3: TGTGCCAGCTCCTCCCCAGAGCCCGGTAGGCCCCAGCATTTT. The variable domain in full, completed from reference TRBV28 and TRBJ1-5, reads DVKVTQSSRYLVKRTGEKVFLECVQDMDHENMFWYRQDPGLGLRLIYFSYDVKMKEKGDIPEGYSVSREKKERFSLILESASTNQTSMYLCASSSPEPGRPQHFGDGTRLSIL.